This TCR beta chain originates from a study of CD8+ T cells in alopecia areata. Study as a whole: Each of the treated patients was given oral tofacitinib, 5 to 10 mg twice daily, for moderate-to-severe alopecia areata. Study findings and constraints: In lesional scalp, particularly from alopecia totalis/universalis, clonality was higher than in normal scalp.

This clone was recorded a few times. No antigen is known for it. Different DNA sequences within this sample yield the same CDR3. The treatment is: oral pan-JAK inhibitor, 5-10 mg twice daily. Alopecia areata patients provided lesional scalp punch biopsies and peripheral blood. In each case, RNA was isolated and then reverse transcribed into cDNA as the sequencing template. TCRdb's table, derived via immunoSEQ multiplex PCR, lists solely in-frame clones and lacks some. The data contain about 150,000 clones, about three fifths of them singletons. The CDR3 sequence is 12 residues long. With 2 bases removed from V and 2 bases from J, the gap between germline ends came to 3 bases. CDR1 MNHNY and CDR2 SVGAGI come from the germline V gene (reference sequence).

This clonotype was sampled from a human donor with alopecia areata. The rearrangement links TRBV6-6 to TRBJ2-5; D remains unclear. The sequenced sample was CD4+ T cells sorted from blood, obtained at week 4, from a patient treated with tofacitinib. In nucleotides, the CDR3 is TGTGCCAGCAGTTACGGACAAGAGACCCAGTACTTC. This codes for CASSYGQETQYF.